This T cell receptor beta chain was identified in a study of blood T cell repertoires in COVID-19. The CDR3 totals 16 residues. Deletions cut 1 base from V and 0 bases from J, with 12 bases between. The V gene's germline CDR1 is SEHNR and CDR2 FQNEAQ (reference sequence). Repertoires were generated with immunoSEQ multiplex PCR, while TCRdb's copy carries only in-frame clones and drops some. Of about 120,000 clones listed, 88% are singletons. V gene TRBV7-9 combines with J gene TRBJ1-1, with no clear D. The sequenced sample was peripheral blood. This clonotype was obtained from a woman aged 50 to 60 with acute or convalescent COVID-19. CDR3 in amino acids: CASSLGIATVNTEAFF. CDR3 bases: TGTGCCAGCAGCTTAGGGATTGCTACAGTGAACACTGAAGCTTTCTTT. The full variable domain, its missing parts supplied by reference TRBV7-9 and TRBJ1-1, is DTGVSQNPRHKITKRGQNVTFRCDPISEHNRLYWYRQTLGQGPEFLTYFQNEAQLEKSRLLSDRFSAERPKGSFSTLEIQRTEQGDSAMYLCASSLGIATVNTEAFFGQGTRLTVV.